The 10 T cell receptor beta chains below all came from one sample that was sequenced in a study of T cell responses to AZD1222 COVID-19 vaccine. TCRdb's copy holds only in-frame clones and misses some; the assay was immunoSEQ multiplex PCR. The sample lists 130,000 to 150,000 clones, roughly 93% seen once, with 9.5% to 15% in the top ten. Sequencing used peripheral blood, obtained after recovery from COVID-19. All receptors come from an adult who had recovered from COVID-19.

This chain connects TRBV4-1 to TRBJ2-6, with 10 positions matching TRBD1. V dropped 0 bases and J dropped 1; count of bases not matched to a gene: 3. CDR1 and CDR2 from the germline V gene are MGHRA and YSYEKL. This CDR3 has 18 amino acids. The CDR3 spells CASSQEGQGSSGANVLTF. CDR3 nucleotide sequence: TGCGCCAGCAGCCAAGAGGGACAGGGGTCTTCTGGGGCCAACGTCCTGACTTTC.

The rearrangement joins TRBV19 to TRBJ2-2; D unclear. CDR3 size: 14 residues. Germline CDR1 is LNHDA and CDR2 is SQIVND (reference sequence). Trimming removed 4 bases at V and 0 bases at J, with 6 bases between. CDR3 nucleotides: TGTGCCAGTAGTAGGGCCTCGAACACCGGGGAGCTGTTTTTT. Amino acids: CASSRASNTGELFF.

The chain recombines TRBV10-1 with TRBJ1-1; D is ambiguous. Trimming cost V 3 bases and J 7 bases, with 12 bases left between them. The CDR3 spans 13 residues. Per germline, CDR1 WNHNN and CDR2 SYGVQD (reference sequence). The CDR3 loop reads CASSESLGSEAFF. The DNA for the CDR3 is TGCGCCAGCAGTGAATCGTTAGGGAGTGAAGCTTTCTTT.

V and J are TRBV4-1 and TRBJ2-7, with 13 bases identical to TRBD2. After removal of 0 bases from V and 3 bases from J, the junction contained 14 bases not matched to a gene. The CDR3 spans 20 residues. Germline lookup yields CDR1 MGHRA and CDR2 YSYEKL. CDR3 sequence: CASSQDPGLAGVQGVYEQYF. For the CDR3, the DNA is TGCGCCAGCAGCCAAGATCCAGGACTAGCGGGAGTCCAAGGGGTCTACGAGCAGTACTTC.

V and J are TRBV5-6 and TRBJ2-7; D may be TRBD1 (5 bases). V was trimmed by 0 bases and J by 4 bases, leaving 8 bases between them. Germline-derived CDR1 and CDR2 are SGHDT and YYEEEE. The CDR3 is 13 residues long. The CDR3 bases are TGTGCCAGCAGCTTGGACAGGTCGTACGAGCAGTACTTC. Translation gives CASSLDRSYEQYF.

This chain joins TRBV5-1 and TRBJ1-2; possible D gene TRBD1, 5 bases. This CDR3 is 13 amino acids long. Germline CDR1 and CDR2: SGHRS and YFSETQ. V was clipped by 7 bases and J by 7 bases, with 17 bases between them. CDR3 protein: CASSEGFEVGYTF. The CDR3 DNA follows: TGCGCCAGCTCGGAGGGGTTTGAGGTTGGCTACACCTTC.

V usage is TRBV5-4 and J usage is TRBJ2-1; D gene ambiguous. Trimming took off 4 bases at V and 8 bases at J, with 16 bases between the two ends. Germline V gene lookup returns CDR1 SGHNT and CDR2 YYREEE (reference sequence). This CDR3 is 14 amino acids long. The CDR3, as DNA: TGTGCCAGCAGCCCAGAGGCATTTTGGGATGAGCAGTTCTTC. Its translation is CASSPEAFWDEQFF.

This chain links TRBV6-5 with TRBJ1-1; unclear D gene. The germline CDR1 and CDR2 sequences are MNHEY and SVGAGI. Trimming cost V 7 bases and J 5 bases, with 11 bases left between them. The CDR3 length is 12 residues. CDR3 loop: CASMLGITEAFF. DNA for the CDR3: TGTGCCAGCATGTTGGGTATTACTGAAGCTTTCTTT.

The gene calls are TRBV28 and TRBJ2-3; D might be TRBD1 (6 bases). Germline CDR1 reads MDHEN; CDR2 reads SYDVKM. V was cut by 7 bases and J by 4 bases, with 15 bases left in between. CDR3 size: 14 residues. The CDR3 DNA sequence: TGTGCCAGCACCCCCAGGGGAACACCAGATACGCAGTATTTT. This codes for CASTPRGTPDTQYF.

V and J are TRBV9 and TRBJ2-6, with no clear D. Trimming took off 1 base at V and 0 bases at J, with 5 bases between the two ends. CDR3 length: 15 amino acids. CDR1 is SGDLS, CDR2 YYNGEE, per germline. This chain's CDR3 is CASSVQASGANVLTF. DNA for the CDR3: TGTGCCAGCAGCGTACAGGCCTCTGGGGCCAACGTCCTGACTTTC.